These T cell receptor beta chains were read from a single sample in a study of PD-1 blockade in classical Hodgkin lymphoma. TCRdb's copy holds only in-frame clones and misses some; the assay was immunoSEQ multiplex PCR. Of 90,000 to 100,000 clones in the sample, 80% to 90% were seen once. The starting material was peripheral blood mononuclear cells (PBMCs), obtained before the second cycle of nivolumab. The receptors originated from a human donor with classical Hodgkin lymphoma. Each CDR3 is given with its conserved first and last residue.

j_call,v_call,cdr3_aa
TRBJ2-3,TRBV5-4,CASSLIGTDTQYF
TRBJ2-3,TRBV6-5,CASKPSGSVADTQYF
TRBJ1-5,TRBV6-1,CASTVSGRDQPQHF
TRBJ2-3,TRBV14,CASSQDPATDTQYF
TRBJ1-1,TRBV30,CAWSVPGAGGTEAFF
TRBJ2-7,TRBV7-4,CASSITGGPPPYEQYF
TRBJ2-4,TRBV15,CATSREPIPLQGPLAKNIQYF
TRBJ2-5,TRBV30,CAWRNRKGRGQETQYF
TRBJ2-2,TRBV9,CASSVVRGSETGELFF
TRBJ2-3,TRBV7-2,CASSLIFTDTQYF
TRBJ2-7,TRBV6-4,CASSDSVGGIYEQYF
TRBJ1-6,TRBV30,CAWRLLRRDSPLHF
TRBJ1-4,TRBV10-3,CAISVGNEKLFF
TRBJ2-1,TRBV27,CASSLVRVGNEQFF
TRBJ2-1,TRBV5-1,CASSQPGTSGSSYNEQFF
TRBJ1-2,TRBV7-3,CASSLRPQGYGYTF
TRBJ2-7,TRBV15,CATSREDREAHEQYF
TRBJ2-3,TRBV19,CASSPGPGGDTQYF
TRBJ2-3,TRBV7-9,CASSLARLSSTDTQYF
TRBJ2-3,TRBV29-1,CSVGRSGSNADTQYF